Sequencing of this T cell receptor (beta chain) was carried out in a study of T cells in Graves' hyperthyroidism and ophthalmopathy (dated by TCRdb to between 2019 and 2020). The study in broad terms: Peripheral blood samples were taken at the time of initial diagnosis, prior to any treatment. The 75 to 100 discovery patients were divided at random into training and test sets in a 7:3 ratio. TCR Vbeta CDR3 sequencing of fewer than 150 peripheral blood samples (more than 40 ophthalmopathy, 75 or so hyperthyroidism and some 17 progressor patients) is reported in the paper. TCR V-J signatures able to tell the groups apart were searched for in a discovery cohort of 90 to 100 patients, of whom 43 had Graves' ophthalmopathy and 55 to 65 had stable Graves' hyperthyroidism. Prospective prediction of ophthalmopathy was tested in an independent validation cohort consisting of 18 hyperthyroidism patients and 15 to 17 patients who later progressed to ophthalmopathy. After sampling, hyperthyroidism patients received methimazole starting at 30 mg daily, and ophthalmopathy patients received high-dose intravenous methylprednisolone. In about six Graves' hyperthyroidism patients, the study also compared T-cell repertoires from thyroid tissue with T-cell repertoires from blood. Paper-wide results and their limitations: No statistical method was used to fix the sample size in advance, and group allocation was not hidden from the investigators. A 13 V-J signature model separated ophthalmopathy from stable hyperthyroidism, with around 88% sensitivity and roughly 81% specificity in cross-validation and 80%/75% in testing. Most expanded thyroid clonotypes (frequency above 0.001) were also found in blood, which suggests that blood repertoires may mirror thyroid immune responses. In validation, the model predicted progression to ophthalmopathy with roughly 66% sensitivity and less than 80% specificity, a median of around 6.6 months before onset.

This clonotype was counted many times. Its antigen is unknown. No base-level quality is on record; no much larger clone is a single base apart. TCR beta CDR3 regions were amplified from RNA transcripts. For the first round of RT-PCR on the TCR CDR3, the HTBI primer set was used together with the Qiagen OneStep RT-PCR kit. Libraries were constructed in a second round of multiplex PCR, after which size selection and purification were performed. Paired-end sequencing of the libraries was performed with 100 bp reads on an Illumina HiSeq2000. From the authors' description of their analysis: SOAPnuke was used to process the raw data, removing reads that contained adapters or uncalled bases, had a mean Phred below 15, or lacked an exact match to the constant primer or identifier. High-quality paired reads were merged using COPE v1.2.5, and each unique nucleotide sequence was defined as a clonotype. Clonotypes were aligned to IMGT TRBV, TRBD and TRBJ reference segments using MiTCR v1.1. Only V-J combinations with frequency above 0.0001, covering 99.2% of repertoires, were analysed. The TCS score was defined as F50 (clonal expansion) divided by E x V (chaos), with BLOSUM62-based TCRdist calculated between CDR3 peptides within each V-J. Welch's t-statistics and random forest reduced 500 to 650 V-J features to about 12, which were used in a naive Bayes classifier (R e1071). TCRdb redid the processing of the public reads, applying fastp at Q25 and MiXCR, and retained in-frame beta chains. Identical CDR3 protein sequences are pooled into one entry, listed with their most common genes and DNA. TCRdb, not the original authors, processed these V and J calls. This sample comprises about 200,000 distinct CDR3 sequences, about 16% of them detected only once. 44% of the sample comes from the top ten.

CDR1 is given as SGHRS and CDR2 as YFSETQ, both from the germline V gene. V and J lose 0 bases and 1 base, and a span of 10 bases separates them. The CDR3 starts with the cysteine, ends with the phenylalanine, and has 15 residues. Only the CDR3 DNA is retained, 45 bases long and in frame from the first base. A patient counted as having stable Graves' hyperthyroidism if no progression to ophthalmopathy occurred over 18 months of follow-up. Hyperthyroidism patients were newly diagnosed, with disease duration under 2 months, and aged 18 to 65 years. Any patient with an uncontrolled infection, another autoimmune disease, pregnancy or lactation was excluded. Clinical symptoms, serum thyroxine and TRAb, thyroid ultrasound, and orbital computed tomography formed the basis for the diagnoses. Ficoll-Paque density gradient centrifugation was used to isolate PBMCs from 9.5 to 10 ml of fresh peripheral blood. Total RNA was extracted using Trizol reagent, and RNA quality was assessed on an Agilent 2100 Bioanalyzer.

Recombination connected TRBV5-1 to TRBJ1-1; TRBD1 is possibly the D segment (6 matching bases). Sample: blood. This sequence was found in a man aged 40-55 years with Graves' hyperthyroidism. DNA sequence: TGCGCCAGCAGCTTGGTCCTGACAGGGAACACTGAAGCTTTCTTT. This codes for CASSLVLTGNTEAFF.